The following is a T cell receptor beta chain sequence with its context. What it recognizes is unknown. The V end lost 4 bases, the J end lost 8 bases, and 12 bases lay between the germline ends. CDR1 and CDR2 from the germline V gene are SGHAT and FQNNGV. The CDR3 contains 13 residues. This sample is part of a study of cytomegalovirus exposure and HLA in healthy donors. Notes on the study in general: Most TCR sequences were rare, but some public TCRs occurred in many donors. Being indistinguishable, some V segments were excluded, TRBV6-2 and TRBV6-3 among them.

PCR primers comprised 60 Vbeta and 13 Jbeta primers. Profiling relied on immunoSEQ multiplex PCR, and the TCRdb table lists in-frame clones only, not all of them. The sample consists of 130,000 or so clones, about 80% of them appearing once. Sequenced sample: PBMCs. The receptor was isolated from a man aged 35-49 years in good health and CMV-seronegative. The V and J genes are TRBV11-2 and TRBJ2-1, with TRBD2 as a possible D gene (5 bases). The CDR3 DNA sequence: TGTGCCAGCAGCTACACGAGGGTCCATGAGCAGTTCTTC. It is translated as CASSYTRVHEQFF.